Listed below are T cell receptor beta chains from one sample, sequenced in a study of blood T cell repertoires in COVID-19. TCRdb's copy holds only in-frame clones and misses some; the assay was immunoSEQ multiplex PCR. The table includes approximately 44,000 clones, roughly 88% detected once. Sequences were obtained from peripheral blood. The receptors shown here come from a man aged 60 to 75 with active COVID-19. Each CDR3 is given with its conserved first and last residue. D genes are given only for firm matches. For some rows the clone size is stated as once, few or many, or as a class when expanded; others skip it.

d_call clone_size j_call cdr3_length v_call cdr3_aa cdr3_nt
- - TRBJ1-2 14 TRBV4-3 CASRLQGSGYGYTF TGCGCCAGCAGACTACAGGGATCTGGGTATGGCTACACCTTC
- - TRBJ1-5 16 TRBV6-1 CASSEGRERNNQPQHF TGTGCCAGCAGTGAAGGGAGGGAAAGAAACAATCAGCCCCAGCATTTT
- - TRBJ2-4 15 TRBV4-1 CASSQPREAKNIQYF TGCGCCAGCAGCCAACCTCGGGAAGCCAAAAACATTCAGTACTTC
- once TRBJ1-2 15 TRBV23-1 CASSQPRGPMRGYTF TGCGCCAGCAGTCAACCCAGGGGCCCAATGAGGGGCTACACCTTC
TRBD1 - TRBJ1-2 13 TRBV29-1 CSARTGTYYGYTF TGCAGCGCTAGGACAGGGACTTACTATGGCTACACCTTC
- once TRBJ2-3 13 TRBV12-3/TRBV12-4 CASSRRGTDTQYF TGTGCCAGCAGTCGCAGGGGCACAGATACGCAGTATTTT
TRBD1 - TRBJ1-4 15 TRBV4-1 CASSHPRQGNEKLFF TGCGCCAGCAGCCATCCCAGACAGGGTAATGAAAAACTGTTTTTT
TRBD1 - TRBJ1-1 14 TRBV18 CASTVTGGRTEAFF TGTGCCAGCACCGTCACAGGGGGTCGTACTGAAGCTTTCTTT
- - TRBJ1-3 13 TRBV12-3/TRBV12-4 CASSWDIGNTIYF TGTGCCAGCAGTTGGGACATTGGAAACACCATATATTTT
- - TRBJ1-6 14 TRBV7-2 CASSLSGYNSPLHF TGTGCCAGCAGCTTATCAGGGTATAATTCACCCCTCCACTTT
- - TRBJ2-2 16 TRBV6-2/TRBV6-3 CASSYSGTSNTGELFF TGTGCCAGCAGTTATTCGGGGACTTCGAACACCGGGGAGCTGTTTTTT
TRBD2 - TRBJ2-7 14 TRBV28 CASSLAGPSYEQYF TGTGCCAGCAGCCTAGCGGGTCCATCCTACGAGCAGTACTTC
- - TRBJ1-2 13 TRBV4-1 CASSQDFGYGYTF TGCGCCAGCAGCCAAGATTTCGGGTATGGCTACACCTTC
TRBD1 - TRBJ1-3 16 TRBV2 CASTPARGPSGNTIYF TGTGCCAGCACCCCGGCGAGGGGGCCCTCTGGAAACACCATATATTTT
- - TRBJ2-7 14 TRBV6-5 CASSPTRLSYEQYF TGTGCCAGCAGCCCGACCAGACTCTCCTACGAGCAGTACTTC
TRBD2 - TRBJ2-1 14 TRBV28 CASRVAGGQNEQFF TGTGCCAGCAGGGTAGCGGGAGGGCAGAATGAGCAGTTCTTC
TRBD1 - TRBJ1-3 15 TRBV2 CASSFGQGTGNTIYF TGTGCCAGCAGTTTCGGACAGGGGACTGGAAACACCATATATTTT
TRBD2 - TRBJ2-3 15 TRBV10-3 CAIRSTSGSTDTQYF TGTGCCATCAGATCGACTAGCGGGAGTACAGATACGCAGTATTTT
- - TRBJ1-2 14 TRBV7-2 CASSSATLNYGYTF TGTGCCAGCAGCTCAGCCACACTAAACTATGGCTACACCTTC
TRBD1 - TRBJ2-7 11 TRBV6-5 CASRDRDEQYF TGTGCCAGCCGGGACAGGGACGAGCAGTACTTC
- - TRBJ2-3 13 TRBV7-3 CASSAGSIDTQYF TGTGCCAGCAGCGCGGGCTCCATTGATACGCAGTATTTT
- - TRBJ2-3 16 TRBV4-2 CASSQEASVSSDTQYF TGTGCCAGCAGCCAAGAGGCTAGCGTATCGTCCGATACGCAGTATTTT
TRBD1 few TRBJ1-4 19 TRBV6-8 CASSRASGQVIATNEKLFF TGTGCCAGCAGCCGCGCGTCGGGACAGGTCATTGCAACTAATGAAAAACTGTTTTTT
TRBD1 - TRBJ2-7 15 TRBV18 CASSPAGQGTYEQYF TGTGCCAGCTCACCTGCGGGACAGGGGACCTACGAGCAGTACTTC
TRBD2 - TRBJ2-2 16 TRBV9 CASSVASRELTGELFF TGTGCCAGCAGCGTAGCTTCGCGGGAGCTCACCGGGGAGCTGTTTTTT
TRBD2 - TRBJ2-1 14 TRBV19 CASSMTGGPTEQFF TGTGCCAGTAGTATGACGGGAGGGCCAACTGAGCAGTTCTTC
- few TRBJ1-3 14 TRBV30 CAWSTANSGNTIYF TGTGCCTGGAGTACAGCCAACTCTGGAAACACCATATATTTT
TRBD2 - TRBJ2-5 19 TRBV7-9 CASSYRRQGLARAQETQYF TGTGCCAGCAGCTACCGCAGACAGGGACTAGCCCGGGCACAAGAGACCCAGTACTTC
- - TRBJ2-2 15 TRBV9 CASSVEASVPGELFF TGTGCCAGCAGCGTAGAGGCTAGCGTCCCCGGGGAGCTGTTTTTT
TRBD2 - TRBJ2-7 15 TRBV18 CASSPTSGSVYEQYF TGTGCCAGCTCACCTACTAGCGGGAGTGTCTACGAGCAGTACTTC
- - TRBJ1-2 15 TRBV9 CASSGPRVGNYGYTF TGTGCCAGCAGCGGTCCCAGGGTTGGCAACTATGGCTACACCTTC
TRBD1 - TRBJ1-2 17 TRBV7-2 CASSLAGQALLPYGYTF TGTGCCAGCAGCTTAGCGGGACAGGCTTTACTACCCTATGGCTACACCTTC
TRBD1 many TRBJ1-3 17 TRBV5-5 CASSLVRTGRSGNTIYF TGTGCCAGCAGCTTGGTTCGGACAGGTCGCTCTGGAAACACCATATATTTT
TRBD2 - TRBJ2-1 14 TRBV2 CASSPGLAGDEQFF TGTGCCAGCAGTCCGGGACTAGCGGGAGATGAGCAGTTCTTC
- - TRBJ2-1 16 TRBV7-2 CASSFPGRGSYNEQFF TGTGCCAGCAGCTTTCCGGGGAGAGGCTCCTACAATGAGCAGTTCTTC
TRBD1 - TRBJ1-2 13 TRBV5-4 CASSLETGGGYTF TGTGCCAGCAGCTTGGAGACAGGGGGTGGCTACACCTTC
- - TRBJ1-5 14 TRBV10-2 CASRKPGSNQPQHF TGCGCCAGCAGAAAACCAGGGAGCAATCAGCCCCAGCATTTT
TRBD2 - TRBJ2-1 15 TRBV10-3 CAIIPPGAGDHEQFF TGTGCCATCATCCCGCCGGGAGCGGGAGACCATGAGCAGTTCTTC
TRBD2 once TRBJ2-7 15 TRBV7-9 CASSRGTSESYEQYF TGTGCCAGCAGTCGTGGGACTAGCGAGTCCTACGAGCAGTACTTC
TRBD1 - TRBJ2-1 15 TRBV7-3 CASSFGQGTYNEQFF TGTGCCAGCAGCTTCGGACAGGGAACCTACAATGAGCAGTTCTTC
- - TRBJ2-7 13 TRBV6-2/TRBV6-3 CASSSLSSYEQYF TGTGCCAGCAGCTCCCTGTCTTCCTACGAGCAGTACTTC
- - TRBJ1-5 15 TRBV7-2 CASSLGGGQTEPQHF TGTGCCAGCAGCCTGGGCGGGGGCCAGACCGAGCCCCAGCATTTT
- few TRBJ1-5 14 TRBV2 CASSVGGATQPQHF TGTGCCAGCAGTGTTGGGGGCGCGACGCAGCCCCAGCATTTT
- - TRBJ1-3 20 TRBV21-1 CASSPQTRTGQIDSGNTIYF TGTGCCAGCAGCCCCCAAACGCGGACAGGGCAAATCGACTCTGGAAACACCATATATTTT
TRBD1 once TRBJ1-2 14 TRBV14 CASSQSDRGPGYTF TGTGCCAGCAGCCAATCAGACAGGGGCCCTGGCTACACCTTC